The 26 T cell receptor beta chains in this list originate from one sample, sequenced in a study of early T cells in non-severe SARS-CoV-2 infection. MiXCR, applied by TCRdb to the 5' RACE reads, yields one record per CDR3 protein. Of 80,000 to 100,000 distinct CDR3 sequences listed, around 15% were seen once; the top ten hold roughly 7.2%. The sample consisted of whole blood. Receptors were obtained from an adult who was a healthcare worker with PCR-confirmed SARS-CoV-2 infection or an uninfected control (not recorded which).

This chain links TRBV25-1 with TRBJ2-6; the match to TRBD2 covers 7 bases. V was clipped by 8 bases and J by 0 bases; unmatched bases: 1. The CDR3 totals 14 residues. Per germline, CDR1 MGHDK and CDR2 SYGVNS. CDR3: CASRGSSGANVLTF. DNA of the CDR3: TGTGCCAGCCGCGGGAGCTCTGGGGCCAACGTCCTGACTTTC.

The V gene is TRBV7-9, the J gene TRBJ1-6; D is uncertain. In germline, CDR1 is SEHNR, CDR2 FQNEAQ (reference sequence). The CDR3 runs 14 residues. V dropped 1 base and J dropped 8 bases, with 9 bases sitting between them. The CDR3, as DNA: TGTGCCAGCAGCTTAGGCAGCGGACATTCACCCCTCCACTTT. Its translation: CASSLGSGHSPLHF. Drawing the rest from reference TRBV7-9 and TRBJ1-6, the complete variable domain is DTGVSQNPRHKITKRGQNVTFRCDPISEHNRLYWYRQTLGQGPEFLTYFQNEAQLEKSRLLSDRFSAERPKGSFSTLEIQRTEQGDSAMYLCASSLGSGHSPLHFGNGTRLTVT.

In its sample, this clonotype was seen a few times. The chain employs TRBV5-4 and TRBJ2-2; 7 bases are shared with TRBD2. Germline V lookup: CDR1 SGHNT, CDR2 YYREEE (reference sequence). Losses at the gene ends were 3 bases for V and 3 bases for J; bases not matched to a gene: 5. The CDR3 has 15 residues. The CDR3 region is CASSWGLQHTGELFF. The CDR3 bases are TGTGCCAGCAGCTGGGGACTACAGCACACCGGGGAGCTGTTTTTT.

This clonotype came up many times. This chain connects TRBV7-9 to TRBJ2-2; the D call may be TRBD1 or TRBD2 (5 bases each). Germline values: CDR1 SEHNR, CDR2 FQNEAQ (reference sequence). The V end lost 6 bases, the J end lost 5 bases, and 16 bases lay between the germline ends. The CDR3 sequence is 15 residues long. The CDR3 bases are TGTGCCAGCAGTTTCCTTCGCGAGGGGACCGGGGAGCTGTTTTTT. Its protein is CASSFLREGTGELFF.

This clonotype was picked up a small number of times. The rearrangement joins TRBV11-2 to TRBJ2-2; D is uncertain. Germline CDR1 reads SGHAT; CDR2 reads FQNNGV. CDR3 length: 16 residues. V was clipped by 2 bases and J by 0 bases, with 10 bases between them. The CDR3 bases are TGTGCCAGCAGCTTAAATACACCCCCGAACACCGGGGAGCTGTTTTTT. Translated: CASSLNTPPNTGELFF.

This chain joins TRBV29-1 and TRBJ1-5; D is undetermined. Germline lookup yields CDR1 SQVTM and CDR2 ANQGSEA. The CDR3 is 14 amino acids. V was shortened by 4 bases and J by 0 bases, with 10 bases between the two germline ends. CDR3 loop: CSVGAVNSNQPQHF. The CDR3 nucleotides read TGCAGCGTTGGGGCGGTGAATAGCAATCAGCCCCAGCATTTT.

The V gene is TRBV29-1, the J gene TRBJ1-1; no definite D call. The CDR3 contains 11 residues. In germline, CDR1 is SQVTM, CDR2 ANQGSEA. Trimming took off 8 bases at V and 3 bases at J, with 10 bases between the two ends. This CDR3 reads CSIQVYTEAFF. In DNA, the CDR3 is TGCAGCATCCAGGTTTACACTGAAGCTTTCTTT. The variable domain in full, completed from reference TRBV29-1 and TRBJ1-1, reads SAVISQKPSRDICQRGTSLTIQCQVDSQVTMMFWYRQQPGQSLTLIATANQGSEATYESGFVIDKFPISRPNLTFSTLTVSNMSPEDSSIYLCSIQVYTEAFFGQGTRLTVV.

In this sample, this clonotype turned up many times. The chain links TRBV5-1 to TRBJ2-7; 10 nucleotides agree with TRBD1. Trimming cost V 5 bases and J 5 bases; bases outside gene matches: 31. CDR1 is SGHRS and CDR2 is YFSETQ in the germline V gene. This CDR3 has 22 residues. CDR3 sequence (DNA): TGCGCCAGCAGTTCCACTCCCGGCCCCTTAGTTGATTACGGGACAGGGGAACACGAGCAGTACTTC. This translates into CASSSTPGPLVDYGTGEHEQYF. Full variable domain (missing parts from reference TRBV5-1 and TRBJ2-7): KAGVTQTPRYLIKTRGQQVTLSCSPISGHRSVSWYQQTPGQGLQFLFEYFSETQRNKGNFPGRFSGRQFSNSRSEMNVSTLELGDSALYLCASSSTPGPLVDYGTGEHEQYFGPGTRLTVT.

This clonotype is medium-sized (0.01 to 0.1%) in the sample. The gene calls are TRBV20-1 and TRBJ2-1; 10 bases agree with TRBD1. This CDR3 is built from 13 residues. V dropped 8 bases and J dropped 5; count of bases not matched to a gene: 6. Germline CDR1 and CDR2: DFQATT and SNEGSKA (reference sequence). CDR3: CSPRQGADNEQFF. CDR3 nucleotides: TGCAGTCCAAGACAGGGGGCTGACAATGAGCAGTTCTTC.

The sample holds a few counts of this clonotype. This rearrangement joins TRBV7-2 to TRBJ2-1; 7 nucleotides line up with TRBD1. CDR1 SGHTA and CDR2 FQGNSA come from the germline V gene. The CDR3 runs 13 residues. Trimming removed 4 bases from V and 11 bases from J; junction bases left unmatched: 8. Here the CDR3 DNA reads TGTGCCAGCAGCTCGGGACAGCCAGACAAGCAGTTCTTC. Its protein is CASSSGQPDKQFF. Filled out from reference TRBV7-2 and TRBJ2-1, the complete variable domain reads GAGVSQSPSNKVTEKGKDVELRCDPISGHTALYWYRQSLGQGLEFLIYFQGNSAPDKSGLPSDRFSAERTGGSVSTLTIQRTQQEDSAVYLCASSSGQPDKQFFGPGTRLTVL.

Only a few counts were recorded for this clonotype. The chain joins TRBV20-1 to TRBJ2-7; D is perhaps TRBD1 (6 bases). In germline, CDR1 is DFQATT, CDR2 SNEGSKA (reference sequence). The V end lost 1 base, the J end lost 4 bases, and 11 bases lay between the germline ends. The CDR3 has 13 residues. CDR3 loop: CSARGNRDYEQYF. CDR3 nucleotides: TGCAGTGCTAGAGGCAACAGGGATTACGAGCAGTACTTC.

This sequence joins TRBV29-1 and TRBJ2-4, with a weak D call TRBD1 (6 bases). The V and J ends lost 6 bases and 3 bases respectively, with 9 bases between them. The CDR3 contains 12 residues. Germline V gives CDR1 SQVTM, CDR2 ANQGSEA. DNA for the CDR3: TGCAGCGTCGGGACACTCAAAAACATTCAGTACTTC. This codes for CSVGTLKNIQYF.

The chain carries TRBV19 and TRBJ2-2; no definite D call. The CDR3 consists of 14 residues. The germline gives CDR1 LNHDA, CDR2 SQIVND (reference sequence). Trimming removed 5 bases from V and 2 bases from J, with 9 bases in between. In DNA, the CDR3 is TGTGCCAGTAGTGAGGTTCCCAACACCGGGGAGCTGTTTTTT. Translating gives CASSEVPNTGELFF.

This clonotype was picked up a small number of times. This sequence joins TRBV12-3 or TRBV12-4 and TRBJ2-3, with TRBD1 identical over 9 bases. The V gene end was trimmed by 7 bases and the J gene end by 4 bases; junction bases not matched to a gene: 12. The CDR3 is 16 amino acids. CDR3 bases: TGTGCCAGCACCCTACAGGGGGCTTCGGTGGCAGATACGCAGTATTTT. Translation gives CASTLQGASVADTQYF.

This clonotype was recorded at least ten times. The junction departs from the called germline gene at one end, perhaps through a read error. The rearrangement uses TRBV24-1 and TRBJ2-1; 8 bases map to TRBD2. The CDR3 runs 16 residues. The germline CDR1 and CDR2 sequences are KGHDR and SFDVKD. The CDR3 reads CATSEHSGTTSNEQFF. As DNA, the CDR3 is TGTGCCACAAGTGAGCATAGCGGGACCACCTCCAATGAGCAGTTCTTC.

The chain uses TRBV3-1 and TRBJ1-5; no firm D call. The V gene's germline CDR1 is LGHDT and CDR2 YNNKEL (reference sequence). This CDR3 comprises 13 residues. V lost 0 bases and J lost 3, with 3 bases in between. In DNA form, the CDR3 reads TGTGCCAGCAGCCAAGATTACAATCAGCCCCAGCATTTT. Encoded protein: CASSQDYNQPQHF.

CDR3 DNA sequence: TGCGCCAGCAGCTTGGGAGCGGGAGGGCCTGGGGAGCAGTACTTC. Its protein is CASSLGAGGPGEQYF. This chain links TRBV5-1 with TRBJ2-7, with 10 bases matching TRBD2. The germline CDR1 and CDR2 sequences are SGHRS and YFSETQ. The CDR3 sequence is 15 residues long. Trimming cost V 0 bases and J 7 bases; bases outside gene matches: 7.

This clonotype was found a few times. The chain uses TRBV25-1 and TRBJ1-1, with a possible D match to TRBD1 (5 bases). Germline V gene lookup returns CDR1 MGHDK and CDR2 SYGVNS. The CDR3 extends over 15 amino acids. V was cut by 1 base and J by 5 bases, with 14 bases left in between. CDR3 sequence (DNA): TGTGCCAGCAGTGAATCGGGTAGGGGTTGGACTGAAGCTTTCTTT. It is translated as CASSESGRGWTEAFF.

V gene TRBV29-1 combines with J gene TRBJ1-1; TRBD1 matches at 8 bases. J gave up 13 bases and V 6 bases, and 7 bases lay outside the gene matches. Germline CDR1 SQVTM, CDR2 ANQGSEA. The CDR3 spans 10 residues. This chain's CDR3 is CSVSDRAVFF. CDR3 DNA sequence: TGCAGCGTCTCGGACAGGGCAGTTTTCTTT. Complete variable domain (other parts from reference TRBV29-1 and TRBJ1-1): SAVISQKPSRDICQRGTSLTIQCQVDSQVTMMFWYRQQPGQSLTLIATANQGSEATYESGFVIDKFPISRPNLTFSTLTVSNMSPEDSSIYLCSVSDRAVFFGQGTRLTVV.

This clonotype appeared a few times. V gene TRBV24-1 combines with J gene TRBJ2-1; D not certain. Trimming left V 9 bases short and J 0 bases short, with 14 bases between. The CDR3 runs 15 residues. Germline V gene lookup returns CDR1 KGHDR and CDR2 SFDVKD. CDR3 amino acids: CATSSRKSSYNEQFF. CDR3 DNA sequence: TGTGCCACCTCCTCGCGGAAGAGCTCCTACAATGAGCAGTTCTTC.

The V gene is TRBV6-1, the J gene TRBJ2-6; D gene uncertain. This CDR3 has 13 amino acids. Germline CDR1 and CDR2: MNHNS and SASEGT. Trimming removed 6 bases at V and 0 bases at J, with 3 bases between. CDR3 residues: CASRVSGANVLTF. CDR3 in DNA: TGTGCCAGCAGGGTCTCTGGGGCCAACGTCCTGACTTTC.

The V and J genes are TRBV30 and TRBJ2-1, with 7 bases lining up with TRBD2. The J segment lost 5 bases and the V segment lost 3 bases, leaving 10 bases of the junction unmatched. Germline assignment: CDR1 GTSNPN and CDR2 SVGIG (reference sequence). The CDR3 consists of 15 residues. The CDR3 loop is CAWRALPGLHNEQFF. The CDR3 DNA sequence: TGTGCCTGGAGAGCACTTCCGGGACTACACAATGAGCAGTTCTTC.

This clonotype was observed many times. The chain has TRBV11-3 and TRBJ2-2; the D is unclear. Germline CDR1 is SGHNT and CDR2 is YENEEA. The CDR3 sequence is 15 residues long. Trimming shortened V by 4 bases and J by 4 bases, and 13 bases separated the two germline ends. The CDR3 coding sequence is TGTGCCAGCAGCTCGAGGACCGCGAGCACCGGGGAGCTGTTTTTT. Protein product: CASSSRTASTGELFF. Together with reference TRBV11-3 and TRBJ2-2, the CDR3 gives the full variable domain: EAGVVQSPRYKIIEKKQPVAFWCNPISGHNTLYWYLQNLGQGPELLIRYENEEAVDDSQLPKDRFSAERLKGVDSTLKIQPAELGDSAVYLCASSSRTASTGELFFGEGSRLTVL.

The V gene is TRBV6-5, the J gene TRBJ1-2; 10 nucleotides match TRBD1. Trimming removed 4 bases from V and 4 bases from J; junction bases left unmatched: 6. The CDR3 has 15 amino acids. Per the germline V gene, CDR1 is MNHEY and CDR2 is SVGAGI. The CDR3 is CASSCSTGGPYGYTF. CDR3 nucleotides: TGTGCCAGCAGTTGCTCGACAGGGGGCCCCTATGGCTACACCTTC.

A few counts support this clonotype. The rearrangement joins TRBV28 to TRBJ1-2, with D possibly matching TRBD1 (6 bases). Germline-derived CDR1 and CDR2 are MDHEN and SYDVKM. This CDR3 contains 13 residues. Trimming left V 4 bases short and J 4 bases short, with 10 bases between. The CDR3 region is CASSSGVPYGYTF. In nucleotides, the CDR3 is TGTGCCAGCAGTTCAGGGGTCCCCTATGGCTACACCTTC.

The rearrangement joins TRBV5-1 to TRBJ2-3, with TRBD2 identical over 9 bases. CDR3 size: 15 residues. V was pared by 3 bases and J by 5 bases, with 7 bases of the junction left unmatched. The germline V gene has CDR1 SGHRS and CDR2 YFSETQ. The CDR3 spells CASSYAGGRGDTQYF. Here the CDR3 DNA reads TGCGCCAGCAGCTACGCGGGAGGGCGAGGAGATACGCAGTATTTT. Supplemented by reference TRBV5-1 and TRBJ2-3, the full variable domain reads KAGVTQTPRYLIKTRGQQVTLSCSPISGHRSVSWYQQTPGQGLQFLFEYFSETQRNKGNFPGRFSGRQFSNSRSEMNVSTLELGDSALYLCASSYAGGRGDTQYFGPGTRLTVL.